This T cell receptor (beta chain) was documented in a study of T cell responses to AZD1222 COVID-19 vaccine (dated by TCRdb to the early 2020s). About the investigation overall: TCR sequencing was performed for about 250 trial participants, of whom about 200 were given two doses of AZD1222 and some 26 were given two doses of MenACWY control vaccine. Trial participants were enrolled by age into subgroups of 18-55, 56-69 and 70-plus years, and 148, 28 and 57 TCR-sequenced participants, respectively, were included in these subgroups. The full study reports these points: Epitopes outside the regions mutated in the B.1.351 and B.1.1.7 variants were reportedly recognized by nearly half of the unique spike-specific TCRs. Participants were mostly white British and included more females than males, and it was suggested by the authors that clonal diversity may have been underestimated. Spike-specific TCR breadth and depth rose significantly after two AZD1222 doses compared with day 0 and with MenACWY recipients. Because no day 14 peak-response samples were available, the repertoires could be characterized only after the peak T cell response. In the small 56-69-year group, the increase in depth fell short of significance, most likely because of low power. Vaccine-associated CD4 TCRs spanned the whole spike protein, with dominant responses in regions 160-218 and 743-854. Conclusions about previously exposed vaccinees are limited because only six or seven AZD1222 recipients were SARS-CoV-2 seropositive at baseline.

V loses 9 bases of germline sequence and J loses 4 bases, and the interval between the two ends is 24 bases. The germline V gene (reference sequence) gives CDR1 as LNHDA and CDR2 as SQIVND. Its CDR3 holds 16 amino acids, cysteine through phenylalanine. This entry keeps only the CDR3 DNA: 48 bases, framed from base 1. The CDR3 regions of human TCRbeta chains were analyzed by immunosequencing. The published analysis was carried out like this. TCRs in the repertoires were matched against a reference library of SARS-CoV-2-specific TCRs that had been generated with the MIRA antigen-specificity platform. Breadth meant the fraction of unique TCRs that were SARS-CoV-2-associated, whereas depth meant the fraction of total T cells that were SARS-CoV-2-associated. Using the MIRA data, every spike-specific TCR was mapped to the spike region that the TCR reacted to and assigned to either a CD4 or a CD8 class. Log10-transformed breadth and depth values were compared by one-way ANOVA with Sidak's multiple comparisons tests. The table was pulled from immuneACCESS by TCRdb, which kept in-frame rearrangements only. Such tables lose some clones; where checked, under half of the loss comes from unresolved V genes, and the rest has no known cause. V and J calls and clone size are as listed in that table; D and trimming were resolved from the DNA. The sample table holds some 70,000 clones, of which about 80% were seen once. The ten biggest clones cover about an eighth of the sample.

Sample time point, as interpreted from the label and publication: about 28 days (+/-7) after the second vaccine dose. AZD1222 recipients given second doses at about 4 weeks or at about 12 weeks were pooled, since spike-specific TCR depth and breadth were not found to differ between the two schedules. Vaccinee samples were obtained from the UK trials COV001 and COV002, which included a single-blind randomized controlled phase 2/3 trial of AZD1222 (ChAdOx1 nCoV-19) in healthy adults. Trial participant PBMC samples were collected at day 0 and day 28 after the second dose for TCRbeta chain sequencing. A remark on this clone: Its antigen remains unidentified. No base quality values were provided; no much bigger clone lies one nucleotide off.

This receptor was obtained from an adult who received the AZD1222 COVID-19 vaccine. The chain is assembled from TRBV19 and TRBJ1-2; no D gene can be assigned with confidence. The sequences come from peripheral blood, collected 28 days after the second AZD1222 dose. The nucleotide sequence reads TGTGCCAGCCGGAGAGACTCTTACAGTGACCTCTATGGCTACACCTTC. This yields the protein CASRRDSYSDLYGYTF.